The 17 T cell receptor beta chains listed next were all sequenced from one sample in a study of T cells in Graves' hyperthyroidism and ophthalmopathy. Amplified TCR beta CDR3 regions derived from RNA transcripts. The HTBI primer set was used in a first-round RT-PCR of the TCR CDR3. Using its own MiXCR run on the multiplex PCR reads, TCRdb lists one record per CDR3 protein. The sample contains 550,000 to 650,000 distinct CDR3 sequences, around 14% of which appear only once. The specimen sequenced was blood. These receptors all stem from a woman in her twenties or thirties with Graves' hyperthyroidism that later progressed to Graves' ophthalmopathy.

This clonotype was detected ten times or more. The chain has TRBV2 and TRBJ2-1; 16 nucleotides match TRBD2. The CDR3 runs to 14 residues. Germline-derived CDR1 and CDR2 are SNHLY and FYNNEI. The ends lost 4 bases at V and 15 bases at J; junction bases unmatched: 6. The CDR3 coding sequence is TGTGCCAGCAGTGGGGGGGGACTAGCGGGAGGGCGGTTCTTC. Translation gives CASSGGGLAGGRFF.

This clonotype has just one count. Likely a read error: the CDR3 ends without its conserved phenylalanine or tryptophan. The chain combines TRBV5-6 with TRBJ2-1, with 8 positions matching TRBD2. CDR3 length: 14 residues. Unmatched junction bases numbered 0, after V lost 0 bases and J lost 4 bases. Germline-derived CDR1 and CDR2 are SGHDT and YYEEEE. The CDR3 DNA is TGTGCCAGCAGCTTGGGACTAGCGTACAATGAGCAGTTCTCC. Protein: CASSLGLAYNEQFS.

This clonotype was detected many times. The chain is built from TRBV12-3 or TRBV12-4 and TRBJ1-1; D not certain. The CDR3 length is 15 residues. The germline V and J ends were trimmed by 2 bases and 6 bases, with 16 bases remaining between them. As DNA, the CDR3 is TGTGCCAGCAGTTTAAGATTTGGCGAGGAGGCTGAAGCTTTCTTT. The encoded protein is CASSLRFGEEAEAFF.

The chain combines TRBV6-1 with TRBJ1-5; a possible D gene is TRBD1 (5 bases). Trimming stripped 8 bases from V and 7 bases from J, with 15 bases between. CDR1 MNHNS and CDR2 SASEGT come from the germline V gene. The CDR3 totals 13 residues. The DNA of the CDR3 is TGTGCCAGCGCCCCTTCAGGGCGGCAGCCCCAGCATTTT. Translation gives CASAPSGRQPQHF.

In its sample, this clonotype was seen many times. The chain links TRBV24-1 to TRBJ2-3, with a possible D match to TRBD2 (6 bases). The CDR3 is 14 residues long. Between the trimmed V and J ends, which lost 6 bases and 4 bases, there was a span of 13 bases. The germline V gene has CDR1 KGHDR and CDR2 SFDVKD. The CDR3 is CATSLEGVADTQYF. For the CDR3, the DNA is TGTGCCACCAGTTTGGAGGGAGTAGCAGATACGCAGTATTTT.

In this sample, this clonotype turned up a few times. The chain couples TRBV28 to TRBJ2-1; 10 bases agree with TRBD2. This CDR3 comprises 14 residues. Germline CDR1 MDHEN, CDR2 SYDVKM. V was clipped by 3 bases and J by 7 bases; unmatched bases: 3. DNA of the CDR3: TGTGCCAGCAGTTTTACTAGCGGGATGAATGAGCAGTTCTTC. Its protein product is CASSFTSGMNEQFF.

This clonotype was detected many times. This sequence joins TRBV24-1 and TRBJ2-7; D unclear. The CDR3 runs to 12 residues. CDR1 and CDR2 from the germline V gene are KGHDR and SFDVKD. Trimming pared 5 bases from V and 3 bases from J, leaving 7 bases between. The DNA for the CDR3 is TGTGCCACCAGTGGGGGATACTACGAGCAGTACTTC. Protein: CATSGGYYEQYF.

Turning to this clonotype: A clone one base away is much larger, so this may be a read error. The CDR3, as DNA: TGTGCCGGCAGCTTCTGGGACAGGACCTACGAGCAGTACTTC. It codes for CAGSFWDRTYEQYF. V and J are TRBV7-9 and TRBJ2-7; 8 nucleotides agree with TRBD1. This CDR3 is built from 14 residues. Germline V gives CDR1 SEHNR, CDR2 FQNEAQ (reference sequence).

This clonotype was counted a few times. The chain couples TRBV29-1 to TRBJ1-1; TRBD1 is a possible D gene (6 bases). The V gene's germline CDR1 is SQVTM and CDR2 ANQGSEA. The CDR3 length is 14 residues. Trimming left V 4 bases short and J 4 bases short, with 16 bases between. The CDR3 DNA follows: TGCAGCGTTGGGGGGCTGATGGGGGTCACTGAAGCTTTCTTT. It translates to CSVGGLMGVTEAFF. The variable domain in full, completed from reference TRBV29-1 and TRBJ1-1, reads SAVISQKPSRDICQRGTSLTIQCQVDSQVTMMFWYRQQPGQSLTLIATANQGSEATYESGFVIDKFPISRPNLTFSTLTVSNMSPEDSSIYLCSVGGLMGVTEAFFGQGTRLTVV.

The rearrangement joins TRBV5-1 to TRBJ2-5; D not certain. Trimming cost V 0 bases and J 2 bases, with 8 bases left between them. The CDR3 is 14 amino acids. The germline gives CDR1 SGHRS, CDR2 YFSETQ. The CDR3 here is CASSLGARQETQYF. CDR3 in DNA: TGCGCCAGCAGCTTGGGGGCACGGCAAGAGACCCAGTACTTC.

This clonotype appeared many times. The chain carries TRBV28 and TRBJ1-2; D is uncertain. The CDR3 runs 13 residues. Germline-derived CDR1 and CDR2 are MDHEN and SYDVKM. The V end lost 10 bases, the J end lost 3 bases, and 15 bases lay between the germline ends. The CDR3 spells CATTDRSYYGYTF. CDR3 DNA sequence: TGTGCCACAACGGACCGCTCCTACTATGGCTACACCTTC.

This clonotype was seen only a few times. This chain links TRBV3-1 with TRBJ2-2; 8 bases map to TRBD1. Trimming at V came to 4 bases and at J to 1 base, leaving 8 bases not matched to a gene. Germline loops: CDR1 LGHDT, CDR2 YNNKEL (reference sequence). The CDR3 has 17 amino acids. For the CDR3, the DNA is TGTGCCAGCAGCCTACGGACAGGGACCCAGAACACCGGGGAGCTGTTTTTT. Translation: CASSLRTGTQNTGELFF.

This clonotype was detected ten times or more. This rearrangement joins TRBV7-6 to TRBJ1-1, with a possible D match to TRBD1 (5 bases). The CDR3 is 12 amino acids. The V end was cut by 6 bases, the J end by 6 bases, with 11 bases between. CDR1 is SGHVS, CDR2 FNYEAQ, per germline. As DNA, the CDR3 is TGTGCCAGCAGGGGGGAAAGGGCTGAAGCTTTCTTT. Amino acid sequence: CASRGERAEAFF.

A word on this clonotype: One junction end does not reproduce the germline sequence, and a read error may be involved. The rearrangement uses TRBV28 and TRBJ2-7, with no clear D. The V gene's germline CDR1 is MDHEN and CDR2 SYDVKM. This CDR3 spans 13 amino acids. CDR3 sequence: CAGSSHFTYEQYF. CDR3 bases: TGTGCCGGCAGTTCCCATTTTACCTACGAGCAGTACTTC.

The table lists this clonotype with many counts. The genes are TRBV19 and TRBJ2-5, with a possible D match to TRBD1 (5 bases). With 10 bases removed from V and 1 base from J, the gap between germline ends came to 13 bases. The CDR3 extends over 13 amino acids. Germline V CDR1 and CDR2: LNHDA, SQIVND (reference sequence). For the CDR3, the DNA is TGTGCCACCGAGGCCAGGGCCCAAGAGACCCAGTACTTC. Amino acids: CATEARAQETQYF.

The table lists this clonotype with many counts. The rearrangement links TRBV15 to TRBJ2-1, with a tentative D call TRBD2 (5 bases). Germline V gene lookup returns CDR1 LNHNV and CDR2 YYDKDF (reference sequence). This CDR3 region has 14 residues. Trimming shortened V by 8 bases and J by 8 bases, and 19 bases separated the two germline ends. In nucleotides, the CDR3 is TGTGCCACCTCTCTTAGGAGGAGTGGCGATGAGCAGTTCTTC. Translating it yields CATSLRRSGDEQFF. Looking up the rest from reference TRBV15 and TRBJ2-1 gives the full variable domain: DAMVIQNPRYQVTQFGKPVTLSCSQTLNHNVMYWYQQKSSQAPKLLFHYYDKDFNNEADTPDNFQSRRPNTSFCFLDIRSPGLGDTAMYLCATSLRRSGDEQFFGPGTRLTVL.

The table lists this clonotype with many counts. The chain joins TRBV12-3 or TRBV12-4 to TRBJ2-2; D is unresolved. The CDR3 has 13 residues. Trimming left V 5 bases short and J 6 bases short, with 10 bases between. In DNA, the CDR3 is TGTGCCAGCAGTCCAAGCCTTCCCGGGGAGCTGTTTTTT. Protein sequence: CASSPSLPGELFF.